The 30 T cell receptor beta chains reported below all come from one sample, sequenced in a study of shared clonotypes between healthy human individuals. The assay was immunoSEQ multiplex PCR, and TCRdb's table has in-frame clones only and misses some. This table holds a few million clones, roughly 92% found once. The specimen sequenced was naive CD4+ T cells sorted from blood. The subset is: CD45RA+ positively selected. Receptors were obtained from a man in his late teens or twenties in good health.

The V and J genes are TRBV5-1 and TRBJ2-3, with D perhaps TRBD2 (6 bases). CDR3 size: 16 residues. The ends were cut back, 0 bases at V and 2 bases at J, with 13 bases in the middle. Germline V gives CDR1 SGHRS, CDR2 YFSETQ. The CDR3 DNA reads as TGCGCCAGCAGCTTGGATGGGGGAGGTAACACAGATACGCAGTATTTT. Its protein is CASSLDGGGNTDTQYF.

The V and J genes are TRBV18 and TRBJ2-7; 7 bases are shared with TRBD1. The V segment lost 0 bases and the J segment 7 bases; nucleotides outside the gene matches: 3. The germline V gene encodes CDR1 KGHSH and CDR2 LQKENI. There are 13 residues in the CDR3. This CDR3 reads CASSPPQQGEQYF. For the CDR3, the DNA is TGTGCCAGCTCACCACCTCAACAGGGGGAGCAGTACTTC.

This chain uses TRBV30 with TRBJ1-5, with D tentatively TRBD1 (5 bases). The germline V and J ends were trimmed by 3 bases and 6 bases, with 15 bases remaining between them. The CDR3 is 14 amino acids. CDR1 GTSNPN and CDR2 SVGIG come from the germline V gene (reference sequence). This chain's CDR3 is CAWSPQGRSQPQHF. The CDR3 DNA reads as TGTGCCTGGAGCCCCCAGGGACGAAGTCAGCCCCAGCATTTT.

Here the CDR3 DNA reads TGTGCCATCAGTGACTTGGCTGGAAACACCATATATTTT. Protein product: CAISDLAGNTIYF. This sequence joins TRBV10-3 and TRBJ1-3; D ambiguous. The CDR3 runs 13 residues. V lost 3 bases and J lost 2, with 5 bases in between. CDR1 ENHRY and CDR2 SYGVKD come from the germline V gene.

This clone has just one count. The rearrangement links TRBV30 to TRBJ1-4, with D maybe TRBD1 (6 bases). Trimming stripped 3 bases from V and 7 bases from J, with 15 bases between. Germline CDR1 reads GTSNPN; CDR2 reads SVGIG (reference sequence). This CDR3 is 14 amino acids long. The CDR3 DNA reads TGTGCCTGGAGCCTCGGACAGATTAGTGAAAAACTGTTTTTT. This sequence encodes CAWSLGQISEKLFF.

The chain recombines TRBV25-1 with TRBJ1-6; 11 bases align to TRBD1. The germline CDR1 and CDR2 sequences are MGHDK and SYGVNS. There are 17 residues in the CDR3. With V trimmed by 7 bases and J by 8 bases, 13 bases remained unmatched. The CDR3 coding sequence is TGTGCCAGCACCCCCACCCGGGACAGGGGGGCCTATTCACCCCTCCACTTT. This codes for CASTPTRDRGAYSPLHF.

The rearrangement joins TRBV11-2 to TRBJ2-7, with 12 bases lining up with TRBD1. Looked up from germline, CDR1 is SGHAT and CDR2 is FQNNGV. There are 15 residues in the CDR3. The V and J ends lost 5 bases and 4 bases, in that order; junction bases with no gene match: 6. The CDR3 DNA is TGTGCCAGCAGCCCCGGGACAGGGGGCTTTTACGAGCAGTACTTC. Protein product: CASSPGTGGFYEQYF.

Turning to this clone: This specimen includes other DNA sequences encoding the same CDR3. The chain has TRBV10-3 and TRBJ2-2, with D uncertain. The CDR3 length is 11 residues. CDR1 and CDR2 (germline): ENHRY, SYGVKD. The V end lost 8 bases, the J end lost 3 bases, and 4 bases lay between the germline ends. The CDR3 DNA follows: TGTGCCATCTCCGACACCGGGGAGCTGTTTTTT. Protein product: CAISDTGELFF.

The chain has TRBV30 and TRBJ1-5; weak D call: TRBD1 (5 bases). This CDR3 is built from 15 residues. Germline loops: CDR1 GTSNPN, CDR2 SVGIG (reference sequence). The ends were cut back, 2 bases at V and 0 bases at J, with 11 bases in the middle. CDR3 in DNA: TGTGCCTGGAGTCCGGACACGATTAGCAATCAGCCCCAGCATTTT. It yields the protein CAWSPDTISNQPQHF.

The chain links TRBV10-3 to TRBJ2-1; D ambiguous. This CDR3 is built from 14 residues. V lost 4 bases and J lost 2, with 9 bases in between. Germline lookup yields CDR1 ENHRY and CDR2 SYGVKD. The CDR3 nucleotides are TGTGCCATCAGTGTGGGGATTCCCTACAATGAGCAGTTCTTC. Its protein is CAISVGIPYNEQFF.

The J gene is TRBJ1-3, the V gene TRBV6-1; D not certain. CDR1 is MNHNS, CDR2 SASEGT, per germline. This CDR3 region has 15 residues. The V end was cut by 1 base, the J end by 2 bases, with 9 bases between. The CDR3, as DNA: TGTGCCAGCAGTGAAGAGGGCAGTACTGGAAACACCATATATTTT. Residues: CASSEEGSTGNTIYF.

A note on this clone: Distinct nucleotide sequences in the sample also encode this CDR3. The chain links TRBV5-1 to TRBJ1-1; unclear D gene. Germline CDR1 is SGHRS and CDR2 is YFSETQ. The V gene lost 3 bases and the J gene lost 1 base, with 10 bases spanning the gap. CDR3 length: 14 residues. CDR3 protein: CASSSTAGNTEAFF. CDR3 in DNA: TGCGCCAGCAGCTCGACCGCCGGGAACACTGAAGCTTTCTTT.

This chain joins TRBV7-2 and TRBJ1-2, with 11 bases aligning to TRBD1. The CDR3 is made up of 15 amino acids. Per germline, CDR1 SGHTA and CDR2 FQGNSA. After removal of 5 bases from V and 5 bases from J, the junction contained 7 bases not matched to a gene. CDR3 sequence (DNA): TGTGCCAGCAGCCCCGGACAGGGGGCGCATTATGGCTACACCTTC. This encodes CASSPGQGAHYGYTF.

The chain employs TRBV7-9 and TRBJ2-7, with no clear D. Deletions cut 1 base from V and 2 bases from J, with 15 bases between. CDR1 and CDR2 from the germline V gene are SEHNR and FQNEAQ (reference sequence). The CDR3 is 16 residues long. The CDR3 loop is CASSLGLRSVPYEQYF. The CDR3 nucleotides are TGTGCCAGCAGCTTAGGCCTAAGAAGCGTACCCTACGAGCAGTACTTC.

To note about this clone: This sample also contains other DNA sequences that code for the same CDR3. CDR3 residues: CASSIGSYEQYF. The CDR3 nucleotides are TGTGCCAGTAGTATAGGTTCCTACGAGCAGTACTTC. The gene calls are TRBV19 and TRBJ2-7; no definite D call. CDR1 is LNHDA and CDR2 is SQIVND in the germline V gene (reference sequence). This CDR3 is built from 12 residues. V lost 1 base and J lost 1, with 2 bases in between.

The gene calls are TRBV27 and TRBJ2-7; tentative D call: TRBD1 (5 bases). Germline CDR1 and CDR2: MNHEY and SMNVEV (reference sequence). The CDR3 consists of 18 residues. V was cut by 2 bases and J by 3 bases, with 23 bases left in between. CDR3 loop: CASSLSSREGVPFYEQYF. CDR3 DNA sequence: TGTGCCAGCAGTTTAAGCTCCAGAGAAGGGGTCCCCTTCTACGAGCAGTACTTC.

V gene TRBV6-1 combines with J gene TRBJ1-5; the match to TRBD1 covers 10 bases. V was clipped by 7 bases and J by 2 bases; unmatched bases: 5. Germline V lookup: CDR1 MNHNS, CDR2 SASEGT. The CDR3 is made up of 15 amino acids. Written as DNA, the CDR3 is TGTGCCAGCATTCGACAGGGGGCGGGCAATCAGCCCCAGCATTTT. It encodes CASIRQGAGNQPQHF.

V usage is TRBV6-6 and J usage is TRBJ1-6; TRBD1 agrees at 9 bases. In germline, CDR1 is MNHNY, CDR2 SVGAGI (reference sequence). V dropped 6 bases and J dropped 6; count of bases not matched to a gene: 3. The CDR3 covers 14 residues. CDR3 DNA: TGTGCCAGCAGCACAGGGGGCGGTAATTCACCCCTCCACTTT. Residues: CASSTGGGNSPLHF.

The chain combines TRBV29-1 with TRBJ2-2; D may match TRBD1 or TRBD2 (5 bases each). Per the germline V gene, CDR1 is SQVTM and CDR2 is ANQGSEA. This CDR3 comprises 15 residues. Trimming removed 4 bases from V and 0 bases from J, with 12 bases in between. Here the CDR3 reads CSVGGRGTNTGELFF. CDR3 DNA sequence: TGCAGCGTTGGGGGACGTGGGACGAACACCGGGGAGCTGTTTTTT.

The V and J genes are TRBV5-1 and TRBJ1-6, with D tentatively TRBD1 (5 bases). The CDR3 sequence is 16 residues long. Per germline, CDR1 SGHRS and CDR2 YFSETQ. Trimming took 4 bases from V and 0 from J, leaving 11 bases between them. This chain's CDR3 is CASSNGQSSYNSPLHF. The CDR3 nucleotides are TGCGCCAGCAGCAATGGACAAAGCTCCTATAATTCACCCCTCCACTTT.

Written as DNA, the CDR3 is TGCGCCAGCAGCTCGAACAGGGGACCTAACTATGGCTACACCTTC. It translates to CASSSNRGPNYGYTF. This chain joins TRBV5-1 and TRBJ1-2, with 7 nucleotides matching TRBD1. V lost 3 bases to trimming and J lost 0 bases; unmatched junction nucleotides: 5. The germline gives CDR1 SGHRS, CDR2 YFSETQ. This CDR3 has 15 amino acids. The full variable domain, with the rest looked up from reference TRBV5-1 and TRBJ1-2, is KAGVTQTPRYLIKTRGQQVTLSCSPISGHRSVSWYQQTPGQGLQFLFEYFSETQRNKGNFPGRFSGRQFSNSRSEMNVSTLELGDSALYLCASSSNRGPNYGYTFGSGTRLTVV.

As regards this clone: Other DNA sequences in the same sample also yield this CDR3. The rearrangement uses TRBV2 and TRBJ2-5, with a possible D match to TRBD2 (6 bases). The CDR3 consists of 13 residues. V lost 4 bases and J lost 1, with 7 bases in between. Germline V CDR1 and CDR2: SNHLY, FYNNEI. CDR3 DNA: TGTGCCAGCAGTGTGGGGGGCCAAGAGACCCAGTACTTC. Amino acid sequence: CASSVGGQETQYF.

The V and J genes are TRBV10-3 and TRBJ1-2; no firm D call. With 3 bases removed from V and 8 bases from J, the gap between germline ends came to 19 bases. The CDR3 covers 15 residues. Per the germline V gene, CDR1 is ENHRY and CDR2 is SYGVKD. CDR3 region: CAISDSDGGARGYTF. The CDR3, as DNA: TGTGCCATCAGTGACTCGGACGGCGGCGCTAGGGGCTACACCTTC.

This chain links TRBV19 with TRBJ2-2; 10 bases line up with TRBD2. Germline trimming cut 4 bases from V and 6 bases from J; bases unmatched to any gene: 8. The germline CDR1 and CDR2 sequences are LNHDA and SQIVND (reference sequence). The CDR3 covers 16 residues. CDR3 in amino acids: CASSNYLAGAAGELFF. The CDR3 DNA sequence: TGTGCCAGTAGTAACTACCTAGCGGGGGCTGCCGGGGAGCTGTTTTTT.

This clone was seen only a few times. This rearrangement joins TRBV5-6 to TRBJ1-5; D unclear. Deletions cut 2 bases from V and 2 bases from J, with 11 bases between. The CDR3 is 15 amino acids. Germline assignment: CDR1 SGHDT and CDR2 YYEEEE. The CDR3 region has the DNA TGTGCCAGCAGCTTATCCGCGGGTGGCAATCAGCCCCAGCATTTT. This codes for CASSLSAGGNQPQHF.

This chain joins TRBV2 and TRBJ1-6; the D gene is possibly TRBD1 (6 bases). V was trimmed by 2 bases and J by 3 bases, leaving 17 bases between them. The CDR3 runs 18 residues. In germline, CDR1 is SNHLY, CDR2 FYNNEI. CDR3 residues: CASSELLGGGDYNSPLHF. The CDR3 DNA reads TGTGCCAGCAGTGAACTTTTAGGGGGAGGGGACTATAATTCACCCCTCCACTTT.

The chain links TRBV10-3 to TRBJ2-2; the D gene is possibly TRBD2 (6 bases). CDR1 is ENHRY and CDR2 is SYGVKD in the germline V gene. The CDR3 runs 14 residues. Between the trimmed V and J ends, which lost 6 bases and 5 bases, there was a span of 13 bases. The CDR3 protein is CAIRRGGDTGELFF. The CDR3 DNA sequence: TGTGCCATCAGAAGGGGCGGGGATACCGGGGAGCTGTTTTTT.

Worth noting for this clone: A read error may explain this, as a much larger clone is one base away. This rearrangement joins TRBV4-1 to TRBJ2-7; D might be TRBD2 (5 bases). This CDR3 is built from 16 residues. Per germline, CDR1 MGHRA and CDR2 YSYEKL. Trimming cost V 0 bases and J 0 bases, with 12 bases left between them. CDR3 residues: CASSQEWTLSSYEQYF. CDR3 bases: TGCGCCAGCAGCCAAGAGTGGACTTTAAGCTCCTACGAGCAGTACTTC.

The V gene is TRBV7-9, the J gene TRBJ1-5; 7 bases agree with TRBD1. V trimming: 5 bases; J trimming: 3 bases; junction bases outside the gene matches: 4. This CDR3 has 14 residues. The germline gives CDR1 SEHNR, CDR2 FQNEAQ (reference sequence). In DNA, the CDR3 is TGTGCCAGCAGCCGGACAGGTGACAATCAGCCCCAGCATTTT. This encodes CASSRTGDNQPQHF. The whole variable domain, remainder taken from reference TRBV7-9 and TRBJ1-5, is DTGVSQNPRHKITKRGQNVTFRCDPISEHNRLYWYRQTLGQGPEFLTYFQNEAQLEKSRLLSDRFSAERPKGSFSTLEIQRTEQGDSAMYLCASSRTGDNQPQHFGDGTRLSIL.

The chain carries TRBV5-1 and TRBJ1-3, with no clear D. V lost 0 bases and J lost 4, with 11 bases in between. The germline gives CDR1 SGHRS, CDR2 YFSETQ. The CDR3 extends over 15 amino acids. CDR3 in amino acids: CASSLAGSKGNTIYF. In DNA, the CDR3 is TGCGCCAGCAGCTTGGCTGGATCGAAAGGAAACACCATATATTTT.